This T cell receptor beta chain was retrieved from a study of cytomegalovirus exposure and HLA in healthy donors (dated by TCRdb to 2016 to 2017). Looking at the study overall: An earlier analysis of around 600 of the donors reported more than 250 Gb of sequence data and some 100 million unique TCR beta sequences from 150 million to 200 million T cells. Around 300 gigabases of sequencing data and approximately 85 million unique TCR sequences were included in an early release covering over 600 HLA-typed donors. Of the approximately 400 genotyped donors, around 81% fell in the genetic ancestry cluster associated with self-reported Caucasian donors. The study was designed to test whether signatures of past pathogen exposure could be identified by cataloging public T cell receptors. The study used immunosequencing to profile the T cell repertoires of 666 subjects and linked those repertoires to cytomegalovirus serostatus. Along with the approximately 670-subject first cohort, a separate validation cohort of over a hundred different subjects was used. High-throughput TCR immunosequencing, statistical association of individual TCRs with disease status, and machine learning were combined to predict cytomegalovirus infection status. A later analysis re-examined previously published TCR beta repertoires from more than 550 donors and added high-resolution HLA genotyping to investigate patterns of TCR occurrence. In the later analysis, no new phenotypic data were used to find candidate immune exposures; instead, reliance was placed on TCR beta sequences and their occurrence across donors. In an earlier analysis of 500 to 650 of the donors, high-throughput TCR beta sequencing was used to judge whether each TCR beta V gene segment behaved as functional or pseudogenic. Donor age, sex, ethnicity and CMV serostatus were compiled together with the repertoire data. A later genetic analysis used genome-wide SNP genotypes for about 60% of the roughly 670 donors, treating that subset as a discovery cohort. All discovery cohort repertoires had been generated on a single sequencing platform. Class I and class II HLA loci were covered by the typing at four-digit resolution. The number of typed donors differed by locus: about 629-630 for A, B, C, DRB1 and DQB1; 500 to 550 for DQA1; approximately 600 for DPA1; and 400 to 480 for DPB1. A handful of DR-DQ haplotypes were treated as single units for association and clustering because of strong linkage in the cohort. Across roughly 420 genotyped donors of the cohort, an average of approximately 200,000 unique TCR beta nucleotide sequences per donor were sequenced, and roughly a sixth of those sequences were non-productive.

The library was made by the immunoSEQ multiplex PCR assay. The multiplex PCR relied on a mix of 60 forward primers for TCR Vbeta segments and 13 reverse primers for TCR Jbeta segments. The CDR3 region of rearranged TCR beta genes was amplified from genomic DNA with a multiplex PCR assay. The Illumina HiSeq System was used to sequence the amplified TCR beta libraries as 87-base-pair reads. The study's processing was this. In a later analysis, roughly 80 million unique TCR beta chains were counted across the 666 repertoires, and roughly 11 million of these chains were shared by at least two donors. A nearest-neighbor algorithm error-corrected the raw reads and collapsed the reads into unique sequences, merging closely related sequences to remove PCR and sequencing errors. V, D and J gene segments were assigned by aligning CDR3 sequences to IMGT reference sequences. For a sequence to be retained, at least a six-nucleotide match to both a V gene segment and a J gene segment was required. Rearrangements were called productive when the CDR3 lacked stop codons and stayed in frame with V and J; all others were non-productive. CDR3 was defined according to IMGT convention as the region running from the second conserved V-encoded cysteine to the conserved J-encoded phenylalanine. Sequences without an unambiguous match to a single V gene segment were excluded from the earlier analysis of a few hundred of the donors. In an earlier analysis of roughly 500 of the donors, V segments were called functional above 56.7% productive rearrangements and were called segregating when the between-donor standard deviation exceeded 5%. To diagnose cytomegalovirus status from the catalog of TCR beta chain sequences, a statistical classification framework was built. In a later analysis, TCR nucleotide sequences were compared against IMGT/GENE-DB human TR gene sequences so that V and J genes could be assigned. The TCRdist pipeline was used in a later analysis to assign CDR3 sequences and most-parsimonious VDJ recombination scenarios. A later analysis defined each TCR beta chain by its CDR3 amino acid sequence plus V-gene family, and excluded reads lacking a unique V-gene family. As a way to deal with suspected cross-contamination and a sequencing artifact, a later analysis dropped roughly 620 nucleotide sequences that were highly shared and had low generation probability. A later analysis calculated a clonal expansion index for each public chain from normalized within-repertoire ranks of inferred template counts. In a later analysis, generation probabilities were computed with a VDJ recombination model fitted to out-of-frame rearrangements, and the resulting probabilities were checked against IGoR. Hypergeometric tests were used in a later analysis to score TCR-TCR, TCR-HLA and TCR-CMV co-occurrence, with a repertoire-size bias correction applied to the TCR pairs. In a later analysis, false discovery rates were estimated by permuting HLA or CMV assignments 20 times. In a later analysis, co-occurring TCRs were grouped using DBSCAN, and TCRdist sequence similarity was added for clustering within HLA-allele-positive subsets. Repertoires with fewer than 30,000 or more than 120,000 public chains were left out of co-occurrence clustering, as were five repertoires with anomalous nucleotide sharing. In its TCRdb copy, this immuneACCESS table keeps in-frame sequences only and misses some clones. Where compared with another copy, unresolved V genes explain less than half of these, and the others have no known cause. Clone size and V and J calls were adopted from that table, with D and trimming inferred from the DNA. The sample yields about 160,000 clones; more than 80% were counted once. Approximately 2% of the sample is taken by the ten largest.

This clone appeared once. What this receptor recognizes is not known. Base qualities are missing; no much larger clone stands one base away. Including the terminal cysteine and phenylalanine, the CDR3 comprises 16 residues. Only the CDR3 region is kept as DNA, spanning 48 bases read in frame from base 1. V gives up 2 bases and J gives up 3 bases, and the segment between their germline ends measures 17 bases. For CDR1 and CDR2, the germline V gene lists MNHNS and SASEGT. In total, around 600 healthy bone marrow donors made up the cohort. All cohort members were sampled while nominally healthy, although unrecorded immune exposures were likely present. The donor was CMV seronegative and was included in the group of about 400 seronegative cohort members. A peripheral blood sample was collected from each donor, and TCR beta sequencing was performed on peripheral blood mononuclear cells. The Qiagen DNeasy Blood Extraction Kit was used to extract genomic DNA from the blood cell samples.

The research as a whole found: Because counts were too low, under 20 rarely observed V segments, including chromosome 9 orphons, were left out of the earlier analysis of 500 to 650 of the donors. A further reported finding was that TCR beta sequences accurately predicted the HLA-A and HLA-B alleles for most subjects in the first cohort. An association between a missense DCLRE1C variant and V-gene and J-gene trimming of TCR beta chains was found in a later genetic analysis and replicated in an independent cohort. Presence/absence analyses assumed roughly uniform sequencing depth across donors, an assumption that may not hold. In a later analysis, HLA-associated TCR beta chains showed more clonal expansion and lower generation probabilities than non-associated chains that were equally common. In both the original and validation cohorts, the classifier was reported to diagnose cytomegalovirus status with high specificity and sensitivity. The sequencing pipeline was judged likely to have produced a cluster of highly shared sequence variants as a technical artifact. When HLA alleles, especially DR and DQ, strongly co-occurred, TCR associations were difficult to assign to individual alleles. Some IMGT-functional V segments, including TRBV6-2 and TRBV6-3, could not be distinguished by the 87-base-pair reads and were therefore excluded. A later analysis found that TCR association rates varied across HLA loci, with DRB1 alleles showing the most associated TCRs and HLA-C alleles the fewest. A later analysis associated about 16,000 TCR beta sequences with specific HLA alleles at a false discovery rate of 0.05. In an earlier analysis of about 600 of the donors, most TCR beta V segments appeared in productive rearrangements about 90% or about 30% of the time, broadly matching IMGT annotations. Because some donors lacked HLA typing at each locus, the association tests relied only on the typed subset. In vitro tests confirmed that a few of the cytomegalovirus-associated TCR beta chains recognize cytomegalovirus antigens. For the cohort, immune exposure information was limited to CMV serostatus. In a later analysis, most CMV-associated TCR beta chains were found to appear HLA-restricted, with HLA associations seemingly driven largely by CMV exposure. While some public TCRs were present in many individuals, most TCR sequences turned up only very rarely across donors. Only TCR beta chains were sequenced in this cohort, and the absence of alpha or paired-chain data limited detectable features. Several of the top co-occurrence clusters appeared to be linked to parvovirus B19, influenza, CMV and Epstein-Barr virus, according to a later analysis. It was suggested by the authors that the approach could potentially be generalized to other disease states and immunological phenotypes. The study gave a list of under 200 TCR beta chains associated with cytomegalovirus. According to a later genetic analysis, donors in an Asian-associated ancestry cluster had fewer N-insertions in productive TCRs than the roughly 700-donor mean. Correlated functional status among segregating V segments might be attributable to linkage disequilibrium, but an unknown experimental factor could not be ruled out.

Rearrangement joined TRBV6-1 to TRBJ2-7; TRBD2 could be the D gene, as 6 bases match. This receptor was obtained from a young woman in good health and CMV-seronegative. Sequencing was carried out using PBMCs. The DNA is as follows: TGTGCCAGCAGTGAACCTCGGAGGGCGGTTGACTACGAGCAGTACTTC. Its translation reads: CASSEPRRAVDYEQYF.